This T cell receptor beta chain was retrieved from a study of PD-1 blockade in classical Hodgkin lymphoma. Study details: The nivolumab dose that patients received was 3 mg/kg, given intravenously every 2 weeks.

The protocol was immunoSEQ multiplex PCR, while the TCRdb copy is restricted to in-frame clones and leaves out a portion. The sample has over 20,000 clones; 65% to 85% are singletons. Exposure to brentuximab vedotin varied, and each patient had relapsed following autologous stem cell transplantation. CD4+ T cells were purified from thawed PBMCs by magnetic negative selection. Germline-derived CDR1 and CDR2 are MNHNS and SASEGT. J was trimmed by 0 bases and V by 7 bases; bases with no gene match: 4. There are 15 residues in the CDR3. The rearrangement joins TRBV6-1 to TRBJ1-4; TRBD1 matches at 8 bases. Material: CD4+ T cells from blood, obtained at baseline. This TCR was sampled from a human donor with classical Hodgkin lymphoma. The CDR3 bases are TGTGCCAGCACCTGGACAGGGACAACTAATGAAAAACTGTTTTTT. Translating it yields CASTWTGTTNEKLFF.